Following are 28 T cell receptor beta chains from one sample sequenced in a study of control samples from healthy donors and cancer patients. The table came from immunoSEQ multiplex PCR; TCRdb's copy has only in-frame clones and leaves some out. This table has 120,000 or so clones, around 89% appearing once. The sequenced sample consisted of PBMCs. These receptors all come from a woman aged 60 to 75 with lung cancer.

V is TRBV11-3 and J is TRBJ2-1; TRBD2 aligns across 14 bases. The V gene's germline CDR1 is SGHNT and CDR2 YENEEA. V trimming: 3 bases; J trimming: 14 bases; junction bases outside the gene matches: 6. The CDR3 extends over 14 amino acids. The CDR3 DNA is TGTGCCAGCAGCTTTTCGACTAGCGGGAGGGCCGAGTTCTTC. It translates to CASSFSTSGRAEFF.

V is TRBV6-5 and J is TRBJ2-5; perhaps TRBD2 as D (5 bases). This CDR3 has 13 residues. The V gene lost 5 bases and the J gene lost 7 bases, with 14 bases spanning the gap. Germline lookup yields CDR1 MNHEY and CDR2 SVGAGI. In nucleotides, the CDR3 is TGTGCCAGCAGTAAAACCCCCCGGGGGACCCAGTACTTC. Translating gives CASSKTPRGTQYF.

The V gene is TRBV2, the J gene TRBJ2-3; D may be TRBD1 or TRBD2 (5 bases each). Germline V gene data show CDR1 as SNHLY and CDR2 as FYNNEI. With 11 bases removed from V and 0 bases from J, the gap between germline ends came to 15 bases. CDR3 length: 14 residues. CDR3 loop: CAGGTVESTDTQYF. The CDR3 DNA follows: TGTGCCGGGGGAACGGTAGAGAGCACAGATACGCAGTATTTT.

V is TRBV7-2 and J is TRBJ1-1, with unresolved D. This CDR3 comprises 15 residues. The V end lost 5 bases, the J end lost 0 bases, and 13 bases lay between the germline ends. Germline values: CDR1 SGHTA, CDR2 FQGNSA. CDR3 sequence: CASSPTQSLNTEAFF. CDR3 coding DNA: TGTGCCAGCAGCCCTACCCAGTCCTTGAACACTGAAGCTTTCTTT.

The DNA for the CDR3 is TGCGCCAGCAGCCAACCCCTAGGTGAGGCAGATACGCAGTATTTT. Translation: CASSQPLGEADTQYF. The V call is TRBV4-3, the J call TRBJ2-3; D gene uncertain. There are 15 residues in the CDR3. Deletions cut 2 bases from V and 4 bases from J, with 13 bases between. Germline V CDR1 and CDR2: LGHNA, YSLEER.

The chain combines TRBV6-5 with TRBJ1-1; D perhaps matches TRBD1 (6 bases). The germline CDR1 and CDR2 sequences are MNHEY and SVGAGI. Trimming took 7 bases from V and 1 from J, leaving 16 bases between them. The CDR3 contains 15 residues. The chain's CDR3 is CASNREGGTNTEAFF. The DNA of the CDR3 is TGTGCCAGCAACCGGGAGGGGGGAACGAACACTGAAGCTTTCTTT.

The chain has TRBV5-1 and TRBJ1-2, with TRBD1 matching over 7 bases. Germline lookup yields CDR1 SGHRS and CDR2 YFSETQ. CDR3 length equals 15 residues. The ends lost 0 bases at V and 3 bases at J; junction bases unmatched: 5. CDR3 in DNA: TGCGCCAGCAGCTTGGTACAGGGGAAAGACTATGGCTACACCTTC. This encodes CASSLVQGKDYGYTF.

V gene TRBV19 combines with J gene TRBJ1-2; the match to TRBD1 covers 11 bases. The CDR3 covers 18 residues. Germline CDR1 LNHDA, CDR2 SQIVND (reference sequence). Trimming took 0 bases from V and 4 from J; bases not matched to a gene: 10. In DNA, the CDR3 is TGTGCCAGTAGTATAGATGGGACAGGGGGGAGACTAGTCTATGGCTACACCTTC. Its protein product is CASSIDGTGGRLVYGYTF.

This clone showed up just once. This chain joins TRBV24-1 and TRBJ2-4; perhaps D is TRBD1 or TRBD2 (5 bases each). Trimming left V 1 base short and J 0 bases short, with 12 bases between. CDR1 is KGHDR and CDR2 is SFDVKD in the germline V gene. This CDR3 is 17 amino acids long. In DNA form, the CDR3 reads TGTGCCACCAGTGATTTAATCAGGGAGTTAGCCAAAAACATTCAGTACTTC. Its translation is CATSDLIRELAKNIQYF.

The chain recombines TRBV19 with TRBJ2-5; TRBD2 might be the D (7 bases). The CDR3 contains 15 residues. V dropped 1 base and J dropped 1 base, with 10 bases sitting between them. Germline V gives CDR1 LNHDA, CDR2 SQIVND (reference sequence). The CDR3 sequence is CASSIVGGPQETQYF. The CDR3 coding sequence is TGTGCCAGTAGTATAGTCGGGGGGCCCCAAGAGACCCAGTACTTC.

The table lists this clone with a count of one. The chain has TRBV6-1 and TRBJ1-6, with no clear D. V lost 2 bases and J 9 bases, leaving 14 bases between the germline ends. The germline V gene encodes CDR1 MNHNS and CDR2 SASEGT. CDR3 length: 15 amino acids. Here the CDR3 reads CASSESRVRGSPLHF. The CDR3 DNA reads TGTGCCAGCAGTGAAAGTAGGGTCCGCGGTTCACCCCTCCACTTT.

V usage is TRBV11-2 and J usage is TRBJ2-7; tentatively, D is TRBD2 (6 bases). The V gene lost 0 bases and the J gene lost 7 bases, with 10 bases spanning the gap. Germline V CDR1 and CDR2: SGHAT, FQNNGV. The CDR3 is 13 residues long. The CDR3 here is CASSLDGGREQYF. DNA of the CDR3: TGTGCCAGCAGCTTAGACGGGGGTCGAGAGCAGTACTTC.

The rearrangement joins TRBV9 to TRBJ1-4; 9 bases fit TRBD1. Germline V gene lookup returns CDR1 SGDLS and CDR2 YYNGEE. CDR3 length: 15 amino acids. Trimming cost V 4 bases and J 7 bases; bases outside gene matches: 8. CDR3 sequence (DNA): TGTGCCAGCAGCCCACAGGGGGCGCGGCTTGAAAAACTGTTTTTT. This sequence encodes CASSPQGARLEKLFF.

V gene TRBV19 combines with J gene TRBJ2-7; 9 bases map to TRBD1. The trim removed 4 bases at V and 3 bases at J, leaving 1 base unmatched. This CDR3 is 13 amino acids long. Germline V gene sequence: CDR1 LNHDA, CDR2 SQIVND (reference sequence). The CDR3 DNA follows: TGTGCCAGTAGTAGGGGACAGGGCTACGAGCAGTACTTC. It codes for CASSRGQGYEQYF.

The V gene is TRBV6-4, the J gene TRBJ2-1; maybe TRBD2 (5 bases). This CDR3 comprises 13 residues. The V end was cut by 6 bases, the J end by 4 bases, with 10 bases between. CDR1 MRHNA and CDR2 SNTAGT come from the germline V gene. Here the CDR3 reads CASRGGLYNEQFF. The DNA of the CDR3 is TGTGCCAGCAGAGGCGGGCTGTACAATGAGCAGTTCTTC.

This chain connects TRBV12-5 to TRBJ2-6, with 7 nucleotides matching TRBD1. Germline V gene lookup returns CDR1 LGHNT and CDR2 FRNRAP. Unmatched junction bases numbered 2, after V lost 1 base and J lost 2 bases. The CDR3 has 16 residues. The CDR3 here is CASGLAQGAGANVLTF. CDR3 nucleotide sequence: TGTGCTAGTGGTTTGGCCCAGGGGGCTGGGGCCAACGTCCTGACTTTC.

The chain carries TRBV6-6 and TRBJ2-7; 10 bases fit TRBD1. This CDR3 is built from 14 residues. V shed 7 bases, J shed 5 bases, and the junction held 8 bases outside the gene matches. Germline CDR1 and CDR2: MNHNY and SVGAGI (reference sequence). CDR3 in amino acids: CASTQRQGANEQYF. CDR3 DNA: TGTGCCAGCACGCAGAGACAGGGGGCCAACGAGCAGTACTTC.

The V gene is TRBV11-2, the J gene TRBJ2-5, with TRBD2 matching 8 bases. J lost 5 bases, V lost 1 base, and 9 bases had no gene match. Germline V gene sequence: CDR1 SGHAT, CDR2 FQNNGV. The CDR3 covers 16 residues. The CDR3 bases are TGTGCCAGCAGCTTAGCGGGAGGGCCGATTTGGGAGACCCAGTACTTC. This encodes CASSLAGGPIWETQYF.

The gene calls are TRBV5-1 and TRBJ2-1, with D perhaps TRBD2 (5 bases). The germline CDR1 and CDR2 sequences are SGHRS and YFSETQ. V lost 4 bases to trimming and J lost 16 bases, with 24 bases between them. The CDR3 covers 14 residues. The CDR3 sequence is CASSPDPDSGKEFF. The DNA for the CDR3 is TGCGCCAGCAGCCCTGACCCGGACTCCGGGAAGGAATTCTTC. Together with reference TRBV5-1 and TRBJ2-1, the CDR3 gives the full variable domain: KAGVTQTPRYLIKTRGQQVTLSCSPISGHRSVSWYQQTPGQGLQFLFEYFSETQRNKGNFPGRFSGRQFSNSRSEMNVSTLELGDSALYLCASSPDPDSGKEFFGPGTRLTVL.

The chain combines TRBV19 with TRBJ1-5; 9 positions match TRBD1. Germline V gene sequence: CDR1 LNHDA, CDR2 SQIVND (reference sequence). The CDR3 totals 17 residues. V shed 1 base, J shed 9 bases, and the junction held 13 bases outside the gene matches. This chain's CDR3 is CASSIGFTGGPPLPQHF. The CDR3 nucleotides read TGTGCCAGTAGTATAGGTTTCACAGGGGGCCCTCCCCTGCCCCAGCATTTT.

This chain joins TRBV28 and TRBJ2-7; no definite D call. V dropped 6 bases and J dropped 2 bases, with 8 bases sitting between them. Germline loops: CDR1 MDHEN, CDR2 SYDVKM. CDR3 length equals 12 residues. The CDR3 DNA follows: TGTGCCAGCAGCCAGTGGGCCTACGAGCAGTACTTC. Its translation is CASSQWAYEQYF.

This clone was seen a few times. The chain uses TRBV7-9 and TRBJ1-1; weak D call: TRBD1 (6 bases). The CDR3 totals 15 residues. Germline CDR1 SEHNR, CDR2 FQNEAQ (reference sequence). Trimming removed 1 base at V and 0 bases at J, with 9 bases between. CDR3 coding DNA: TGTGCCAGCAGCTTAGGGGACATCATGAACACTGAAGCTTTCTTT. Translating it yields CASSLGDIMNTEAFF.

V is TRBV4-1 and J is TRBJ1-1; TRBD1 aligns across 9 bases. Germline V gene lookup returns CDR1 MGHRA and CDR2 YSYEKL. The V segment lost 4 bases and the J segment 6 bases; nucleotides outside the gene matches: 15. This CDR3 is 17 amino acids long. CDR3 DNA sequence: TGCGCCAGCAGCCCGCAATTTCTCCGGGACAGGGACTCTGAAGCTTTCTTT. It is translated as CASSPQFLRDRDSEAFF.

By sample fraction, this clone is medium-sized. V and J are TRBV19 and TRBJ1-3; 7 bases agree with TRBD1. V dropped 5 bases and J dropped 3; count of bases not matched to a gene: 4. Germline CDR1 and CDR2: LNHDA and SQIVND (reference sequence). The CDR3 has 14 residues. The CDR3 DNA sequence: TGTGCCAGTAGTGCGACAGGGAGTGGAAACACCATATATTTT. Amino acid sequence: CASSATGSGNTIYF.

The chain uses TRBV3-1 (or the pseudogene TRBV3-2) and TRBJ2-1, with D unresolved. Looked up from germline, CDR1 is LGHDT and CDR2 is YNNKEL (reference sequence). V gave up 1 base and J gave up 8 bases, with 12 bases separating them. This CDR3 has 14 amino acids. CDR3 nucleotides: TGTGCCAGCAGCCAAGTGAGTAGACCGGATGAGCAGTTCTTC. As protein: CASSQVSRPDEQFF.

Here the CDR3 reads CASRRDRVGSPLHF. Here the CDR3 DNA reads TGTGCCAGCAGAAGGGACAGGGTAGGATCACCCCTCCACTTT. The chain carries TRBV2 and TRBJ1-6; the match to TRBD1 covers 9 bases. This CDR3 comprises 14 residues. The germline gives CDR1 SNHLY, CDR2 FYNNEI. The J segment lost 10 bases and the V segment lost 6 bases, leaving 7 bases of the junction unmatched.

The rearrangement links TRBV7-2 to TRBJ1-3, with 8 bases fitting TRBD1. J was trimmed by 7 bases and V by 5 bases; bases with no gene match: 7. CDR3 size: 14 residues. Per germline, CDR1 SGHTA and CDR2 FQGNSA. The CDR3 nucleotides read TGTGCCAGCAGCCCGCGGACAGGGAGTAACACCATATATTTT. Encoded protein: CASSPRTGSNTIYF.

V and J are TRBV10-3 and TRBJ2-2, with D unresolved. From germline, CDR1 is ENHRY and CDR2 SYGVKD. Trimming took off 7 bases at V and 0 bases at J, with 12 bases between the two ends. CDR3 length: 15 amino acids. CDR3 sequence: CAINQGSANTGELFF. In DNA, the CDR3 is TGTGCCATCAATCAAGGCTCAGCGAACACCGGGGAGCTGTTTTTT.